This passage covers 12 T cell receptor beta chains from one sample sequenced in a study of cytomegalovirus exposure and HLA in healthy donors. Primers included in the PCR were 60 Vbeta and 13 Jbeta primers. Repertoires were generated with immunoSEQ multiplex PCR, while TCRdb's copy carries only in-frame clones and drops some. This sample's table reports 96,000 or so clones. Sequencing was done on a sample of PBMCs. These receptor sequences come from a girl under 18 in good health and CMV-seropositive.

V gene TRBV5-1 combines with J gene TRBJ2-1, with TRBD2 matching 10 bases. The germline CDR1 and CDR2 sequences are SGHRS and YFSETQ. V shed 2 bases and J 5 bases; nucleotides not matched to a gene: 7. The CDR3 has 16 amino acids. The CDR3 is CASSLGSGGADNEQFF. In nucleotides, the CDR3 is TGCGCCAGCAGCTTAGGAAGCGGGGGGGCCGACAATGAGCAGTTCTTC. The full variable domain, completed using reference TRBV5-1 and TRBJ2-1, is KAGVTQTPRYLIKTRGQQVTLSCSPISGHRSVSWYQQTPGQGLQFLFEYFSETQRNKGNFPGRFSGRQFSNSRSEMNVSTLELGDSALYLCASSLGSGGADNEQFFGPGTRLTVL.

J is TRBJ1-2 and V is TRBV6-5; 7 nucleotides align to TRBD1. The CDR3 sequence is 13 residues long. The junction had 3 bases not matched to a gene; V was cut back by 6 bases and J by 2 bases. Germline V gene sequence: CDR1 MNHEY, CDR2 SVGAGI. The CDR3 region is CASRTGANYGYTF. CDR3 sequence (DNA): TGTGCCAGCAGAACAGGGGCGAACTATGGCTACACCTTC.

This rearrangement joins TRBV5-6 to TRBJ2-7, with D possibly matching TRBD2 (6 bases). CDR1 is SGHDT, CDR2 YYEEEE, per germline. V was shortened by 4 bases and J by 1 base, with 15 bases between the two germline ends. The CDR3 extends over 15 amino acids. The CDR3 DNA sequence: TGTGCCAGCAGCATCCGTCGGGGGTCATCCTACGAGCAGTACTTC. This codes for CASSIRRGSSYEQYF. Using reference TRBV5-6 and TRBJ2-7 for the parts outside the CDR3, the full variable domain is DAGVTQSPTHLIKTRGQQVTLRCSPKSGHDTVSWYQQALGQGPQFIFQYYEEEERQRGNFPDRFSGHQFPNYSSELNVNALLLGDSALYLCASSIRRGSSYEQYFGPGTRLTVT.

As DNA, the CDR3 is TGCGCCAGCAGCCAAGGAAACCCCGGGACAGAAGCTTTCTTT. Residues: CASSQGNPGTEAFF. The chain employs TRBV4-1 and TRBJ1-1; D is possibly TRBD1 (6 bases). There are 14 residues in the CDR3. Trimming cost V 1 base and J 8 bases, with 14 bases left between them. The V gene's germline CDR1 is MGHRA and CDR2 YSYEKL.

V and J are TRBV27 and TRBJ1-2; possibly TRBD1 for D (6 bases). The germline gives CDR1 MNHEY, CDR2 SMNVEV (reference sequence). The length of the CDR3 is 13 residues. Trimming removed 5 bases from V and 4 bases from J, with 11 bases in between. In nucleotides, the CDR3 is TGTGCCAGCAGTCGGGACATCATCTATGGCTACACCTTC. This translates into CASSRDIIYGYTF.

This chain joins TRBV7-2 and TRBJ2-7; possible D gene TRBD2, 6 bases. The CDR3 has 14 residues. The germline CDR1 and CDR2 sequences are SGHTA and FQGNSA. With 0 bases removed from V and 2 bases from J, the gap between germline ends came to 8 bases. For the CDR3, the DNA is TGTGCCAGCAGCTTAGCGGGGGGACCCTACGAGCAGTACGTC. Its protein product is CASSLAGGPYEQYV.

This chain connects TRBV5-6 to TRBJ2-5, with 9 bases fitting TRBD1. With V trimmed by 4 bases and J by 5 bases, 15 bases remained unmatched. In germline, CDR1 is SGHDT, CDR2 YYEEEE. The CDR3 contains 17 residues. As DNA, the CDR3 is TGTGCCAGCAGCAAGCGTTCCGGGACAGGGCTTGGGGAGACCCAGTACTTC. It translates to CASSKRSGTGLGETQYF.

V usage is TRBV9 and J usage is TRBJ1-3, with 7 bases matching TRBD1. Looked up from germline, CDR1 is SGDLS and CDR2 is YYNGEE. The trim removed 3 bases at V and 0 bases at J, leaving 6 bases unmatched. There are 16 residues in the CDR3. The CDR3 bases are TGTGCCAGCAGCGCGGAGGGGGCGATCTCTGGAAACACCATATATTTT. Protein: CASSAEGAISGNTIYF.

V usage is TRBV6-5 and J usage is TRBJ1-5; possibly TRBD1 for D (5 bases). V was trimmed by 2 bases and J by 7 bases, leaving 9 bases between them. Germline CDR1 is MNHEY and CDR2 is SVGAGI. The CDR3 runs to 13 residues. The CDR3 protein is CASSYRGGQPQHF. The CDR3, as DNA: TGTGCCAGCAGTTACAGGGGTGGCCAGCCCCAGCATTTT.

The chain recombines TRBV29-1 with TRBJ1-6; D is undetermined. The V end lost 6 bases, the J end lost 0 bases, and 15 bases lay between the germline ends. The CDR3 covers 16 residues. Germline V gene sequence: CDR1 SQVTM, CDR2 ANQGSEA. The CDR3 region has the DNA TGCAGCGTCCCTCTCCCTCGGAGCTCCTATAATTCACCCCTCCACTTT. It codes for CSVPLPRSSYNSPLHF.

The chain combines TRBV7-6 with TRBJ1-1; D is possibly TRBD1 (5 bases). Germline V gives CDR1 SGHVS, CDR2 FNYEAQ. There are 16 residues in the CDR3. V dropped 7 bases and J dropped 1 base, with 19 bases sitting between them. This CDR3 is CASTWGGSPSNTEAFF. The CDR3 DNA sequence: TGTGCCAGCACTTGGGGGGGGTCCCCATCGAACACTGAAGCTTTCTTT. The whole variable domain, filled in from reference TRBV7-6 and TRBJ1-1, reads GAGVSQSPRYKVTKRGQDVALRCDPISGHVSLYWYRQALGQGPEFLTYFNYEAQQDKSGLPNDRFSAERPEGSISTLTIQRTEQRDSAMYRCASTWGGSPSNTEAFFGQGTRLTVV.

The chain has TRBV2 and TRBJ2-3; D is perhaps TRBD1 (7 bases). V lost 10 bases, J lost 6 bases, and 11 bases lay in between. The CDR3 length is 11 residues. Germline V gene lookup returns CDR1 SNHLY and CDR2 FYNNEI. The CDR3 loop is CATSGGDTQYF. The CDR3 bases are TGTGCCACATCAGGGGGGGATACGCAGTATTTT.